This TCR beta chain was identified during a study of T cell responses to AZD1222 COVID-19 vaccine. V shed 0 bases and J shed 2 bases, with 11 bases lying between them. The CDR3 runs to 15 residues. Germline V gene lookup returns CDR1 SGHVS and CDR2 FQNEAQ. As concerns this clone: The target antigen is unknown.

Method: immunoSEQ multiplex PCR; TCRdb's copy keeps in-frame clones and lacks some. This sample carries more than 75,000 clones, around 89% of them seen once, and the ten largest clones take roughly 7.7%. Study conclusions and caveats: The study found Spike-specific TCR breadth and depth rose after two AZD1222 doses. Samples come after the peak T cell response, not at day 14. With dominance at 160-218 and 743-854, vaccine-associated CD4 TCRs spanned spike. Clonal diversity was possibly underestimated, and the donors were mostly white British, with more females.

The chain carries TRBV7-8 and TRBJ2-7; D might be TRBD1 (6 bases). This clonotype originated in an adult in good health. Specimen: peripheral blood, collected on day 0 of AZD1222 vaccination. CDR3 region: CASSLAPAGAYEQYF. The CDR3, as DNA: TGTGCCAGCAGCTTAGCGCCGGCAGGGGCCTACGAGCAGTACTTC.